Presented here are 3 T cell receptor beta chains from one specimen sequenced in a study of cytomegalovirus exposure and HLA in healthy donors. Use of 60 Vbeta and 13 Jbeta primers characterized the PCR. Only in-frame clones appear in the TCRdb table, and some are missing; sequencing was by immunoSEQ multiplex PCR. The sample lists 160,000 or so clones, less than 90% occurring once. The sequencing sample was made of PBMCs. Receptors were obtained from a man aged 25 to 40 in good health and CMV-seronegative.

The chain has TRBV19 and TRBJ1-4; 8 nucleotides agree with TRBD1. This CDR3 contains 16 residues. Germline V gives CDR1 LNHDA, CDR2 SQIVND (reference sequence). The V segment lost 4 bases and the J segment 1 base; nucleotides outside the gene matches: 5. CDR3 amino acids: CASSKDRGITNEKLFF. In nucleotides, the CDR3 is TGTGCCAGTAGTAAAGACAGGGGAATAACTAATGAAAAACTGTTTTTT.

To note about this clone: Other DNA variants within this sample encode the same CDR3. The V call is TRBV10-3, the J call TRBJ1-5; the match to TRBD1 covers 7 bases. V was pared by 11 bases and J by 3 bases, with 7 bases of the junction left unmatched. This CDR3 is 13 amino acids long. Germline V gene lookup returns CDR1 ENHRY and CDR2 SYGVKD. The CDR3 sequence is CAAGQEYNQPQHF. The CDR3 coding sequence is TGTGCCGCCGGACAGGAATACAATCAGCCCCAGCATTTT.

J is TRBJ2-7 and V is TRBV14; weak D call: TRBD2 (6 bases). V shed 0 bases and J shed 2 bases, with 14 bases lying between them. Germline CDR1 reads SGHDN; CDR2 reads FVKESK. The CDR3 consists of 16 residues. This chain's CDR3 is CASSQDFREPPYEQYF. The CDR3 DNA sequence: TGTGCCAGCAGCCAAGATTTCCGGGAGCCTCCCTACGAGCAGTACTTC.